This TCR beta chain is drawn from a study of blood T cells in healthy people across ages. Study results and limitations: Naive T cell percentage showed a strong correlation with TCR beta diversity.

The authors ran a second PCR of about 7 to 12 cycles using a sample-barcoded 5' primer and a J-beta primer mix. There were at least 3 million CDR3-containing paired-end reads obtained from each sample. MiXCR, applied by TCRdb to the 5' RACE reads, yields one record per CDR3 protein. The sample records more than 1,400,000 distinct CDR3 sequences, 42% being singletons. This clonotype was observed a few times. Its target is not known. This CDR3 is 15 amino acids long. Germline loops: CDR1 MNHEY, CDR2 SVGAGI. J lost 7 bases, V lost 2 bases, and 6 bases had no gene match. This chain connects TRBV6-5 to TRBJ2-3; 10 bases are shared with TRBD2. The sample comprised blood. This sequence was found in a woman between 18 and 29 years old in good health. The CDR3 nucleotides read TGTGCCAGCAGTTACCAGAGCGGGAGGGCAAATACGCAGTATTTT. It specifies CASSYQSGRANTQYF.